The rows below give T cell receptor beta chains drawn from one sample of a study of shared clonotypes between healthy human individuals. Sequencing used immunoSEQ multiplex PCR; TCRdb keeps in-frame clones, though not all of them. The table lists hundreds of thousands of clones, 95% to 97% of them singletons. Sequencing used naive CD8+ T cells sorted from blood. The receptors shown here come from a woman younger than 45 in good health. Each CDR3 is given with its conserved first and last residue. The D gene is left open where the match is weak. For some rows the clone size is stated as once, few or many, or as a class when expanded; others skip it.

v_gene: TRBV29-1
j_gene: TRBJ2-1
abundance: -
d_gene: TRBD2
CDR3nt: TGCAGCGTTGAAGATGTAGGACTAGCGGGCCTGAGCTCCTACAATGAGCAGTTCTTC
CDR3aa: CSVEDVGLAGLSSYNEQFF

v_gene: TRBV27
j_gene: TRBJ1-5
abundance: -
d_gene: TRBD1
CDR3nt: TGTGCCAGCAGTTTAGGGCAGGGGGGCAATCAGCCCCAGCATTTT
CDR3aa: CASSLGQGGNQPQHF

v_gene: TRBV6-5
j_gene: TRBJ1-1
abundance: -
d_gene: -
CDR3nt: TGTGCCAGCAGTTACTCGACGTACACTGAAGCTTTCTTT
CDR3aa: CASSYSTYTEAFF

v_gene: TRBV28
j_gene: TRBJ2-7
abundance: -
d_gene: TRBD2
CDR3nt: TGTGCCAGCAGTCCCTCCGCCTGGCGGGAGAAGAGCTCCTACGAGCAGTACTTC
CDR3aa: CASSPSAWREKSSYEQYF

v_gene: TRBV6-5
j_gene: TRBJ2-3
abundance: -
d_gene: -
CDR3nt: TGTGCCAGCAGTTACCGACCCGGGACAAACACAGATACGCAGTATTTT
CDR3aa: CASSYRPGTNTDTQYF

v_gene: TRBV28
j_gene: TRBJ1-4
abundance: -
d_gene: -
CDR3nt: TGTGCCAGCAGTTTCCTCGACAGGTCGGCAACTAATGAAAAACTGTTTTTT
CDR3aa: CASSFLDRSATNEKLFF

v_gene: TRBV5-8
j_gene: TRBJ1-1
abundance: -
d_gene: -
CDR3nt: TGTGCCAGCAGCTTGGACGCAGGGATGAACACTGAAGCTTTCTTT
CDR3aa: CASSLDAGMNTEAFF

v_gene: TRBV4-1
j_gene: TRBJ1-5
abundance: once
d_gene: -
CDR3nt: TGCGCCAGCAGCCAAGCTACAGGGTCCCAGCCCCAGCATTTT
CDR3aa: CASSQATGSQPQHF

v_gene: TRBV27
j_gene: TRBJ2-7
abundance: -
d_gene: TRBD2
CDR3nt: TGTGCCAGCAGAGTCGGCGGGAGCATAGACGAGCAGTACTTC
CDR3aa: CASRVGGSIDEQYF

v_gene: TRBV10-2
j_gene: TRBJ1-2
abundance: -
d_gene: -
CDR3nt: TGCGCCAGCAGTGAGTCGCGGGGAGTCTATGGCTACACCTTC
CDR3aa: CASSESRGVYGYTF

v_gene: TRBV7-9
j_gene: TRBJ2-3
abundance: -
d_gene: -
CDR3nt: TGTGCCAGCAGCTCGGGGGGACAGGCGAACACAGATACGCAGTATTTT
CDR3aa: CASSSGGQANTDTQYF

v_gene: TRBV6-5
j_gene: TRBJ2-7
abundance: -
d_gene: -
CDR3nt: TGTGCCAGCAGTTACTCGCCCGTCCACGAGCAGTACTTC
CDR3aa: CASSYSPVHEQYF

v_gene: TRBV6-5
j_gene: TRBJ1-1
abundance: -
d_gene: -
CDR3nt: TGTGCCAGCAGAGAAAGGGGCACTGAAGCTTTCTTT
CDR3aa: CASRERGTEAFF

v_gene: TRBV29-1
j_gene: TRBJ2-7
abundance: -
d_gene: TRBD2
CDR3nt: TGCAGCGTGGATTCGGGACTAGCGGGCCTCGAGCAGTACTTC
CDR3aa: CSVDSGLAGLEQYF

v_gene: TRBV13
j_gene: TRBJ1-2
abundance: -
d_gene: -
CDR3nt: TGTGCCAGCAGCGGCACGGACAGCTATGGCTACACCTTC
CDR3aa: CASSGTDSYGYTF

v_gene: TRBV5-6
j_gene: TRBJ2-1
abundance: -
d_gene: -
CDR3nt: TGTGCCAGCAGTTTCTACAATGAGCAGTTCTTC
CDR3aa: CASSFYNEQFF

v_gene: TRBV28
j_gene: TRBJ1-1
abundance: -
d_gene: -
CDR3nt: TGTGCCAGCAGTTTCCGGGTGAACACTGAAGCTTTCTTT
CDR3aa: CASSFRVNTEAFF

v_gene: TRBV19
j_gene: TRBJ1-1
abundance: -
d_gene: -
CDR3nt: TGTGCCAGTAGTCTGGGACAAAACACTGAAGCTTTCTTT
CDR3aa: CASSLGQNTEAFF

v_gene: TRBV4-1
j_gene: TRBJ2-3
abundance: -
d_gene: -
CDR3nt: TGCGCCAGCAGCCAAGTTCTGGGTTCCGATACGCAGTATTTT
CDR3aa: CASSQVLGSDTQYF

v_gene: TRBV5-5
j_gene: TRBJ1-1
abundance: -
d_gene: -
CDR3nt: TGTGCCAGCAGCAGCGGGGGGTACACTGAAGCTTTCTTT
CDR3aa: CASSSGGYTEAFF

v_gene: TRBV7-2
j_gene: TRBJ1-3
abundance: -
d_gene: -
CDR3nt: TGTGCCAGCAGCGCGCGGACACTCCTCACTGGAAACACCATATATTTT
CDR3aa: CASSARTLLTGNTIYF

v_gene: TRBV7-6
j_gene: TRBJ2-7
abundance: -
d_gene: -
CDR3nt: TGTGCCAGCAGCTCCGCTCCGGGTCTCGCTGAGCAGTACTTC
CDR3aa: CASSSAPGLAEQYF

v_gene: TRBV6-1
j_gene: TRBJ2-1
abundance: -
d_gene: TRBD2
CDR3nt: TGTGCCAGCAGTGAAGGGCTAGCGGGAGCATATGAGCAGTTCTTC
CDR3aa: CASSEGLAGAYEQFF

v_gene: TRBV5-1
j_gene: TRBJ2-2
abundance: -
d_gene: -
CDR3nt: TGCGCCAGCAGCTTACTGATAGCGAACACCGGGGAGCTGTTTTTT
CDR3aa: CASSLLIANTGELFF